This T cell receptor beta chain is from a study of T-cell reconstitution after alpha-beta-depleted transplantation in children. Study-wide points: Some patients' high day-60 TCRbeta diversity was traced to surviving recipient T cells and thymic progenitors. As was reported, about two months after transplant, alpha-beta T cells came from several hundred expanded graft clones. Diversity and T-cell counts at one year after transplant derived mostly from new T cells.

The J segment lost 7 bases and the V segment lost 5 bases, leaving 4 bases of the junction unmatched. Germline V gene sequence: CDR1 SGHVS, CDR2 FNYEAQ. CDR3 length equals 12 residues. Relative to its sample, this clonotype is medium-sized. Its specificity is not known. The TCRbeta library was prepared with unique molecular identifiers. TCRdb reprocessed the PCR reads with MiXCR, giving one entry per CDR3 protein. Of around 100,000 distinct CDR3 sequences in the sample, under 9% are singletons; the top ten hold 16%. The J gene is TRBJ2-7, the V gene TRBV7-6; 8 bases map to TRBD1. The source was PBMCs, collected before TCRalphabeta/CD19-depleted stem cell transplant. The TCR sequence derives from a boy between 2 and 15 years old with acute lymphoblastic leukemia, due to receive a stem cell transplant. CDR3 bases: TGTGCCAGCAGCCCGACAGGGGAAGAGCAGTACTTC. This gives the protein CASSPTGEEQYF.